The 31 T cell receptor beta chains below were found in one sample sequenced in a study of blood T cell repertoires in COVID-19. The repertoire was sequenced with immunoSEQ multiplex PCR; TCRdb's copy has only in-frame clones and lacks some. The sample carries a few hundred thousand clones, 70% to 90% recorded once. Sequenced material: peripheral blood. These TCRs come from a human donor with COVID-19, enrolled during active disease. The donor label of this sample is uncertain.

The rearrangement joins TRBV7-8 to TRBJ1-2, with 10 positions matching TRBD1. Germline CDR1 reads SGHVS; CDR2 reads FQNEAQ. CDR3 length: 16 amino acids. V shed 3 bases and J 5 bases; nucleotides not matched to a gene: 9. DNA of the CDR3: TGTGCCAGCAGCTTTTATGGGGACAGGGGTTTATATGGCTACACCTTC. Translating it yields CASSFYGDRGLYGYTF.

This clone is a singleton in its sample. The chain combines TRBV5-1 with TRBJ2-3; no clear D. Per the germline V gene, CDR1 is SGHRS and CDR2 is YFSETQ. V shed 4 bases and J shed 1 base, with 7 bases lying between them. The length of the CDR3 is 13 residues. The DNA of the CDR3 is TGCGCCAGCAGCGTTCAGGGCACAGATACGCAGTATTTT. Translated, it gives CASSVQGTDTQYF.

Only a few counts were recorded for this clone. The chain is built from TRBV2 and TRBJ1-2, with 9 bases aligning to TRBD1. Germline-derived CDR1 and CDR2 are SNHLY and FYNNEI. J was trimmed by 10 bases and V by 7 bases; bases with no gene match: 13. This CDR3 is built from 14 residues. CDR3 amino acids: CASILESGTGSYTF. CDR3 nucleotide sequence: TGTGCCAGCATCCTCGAGTCCGGGACAGGGTCCTACACCTTC.

The chain employs TRBV5-1 and TRBJ1-4; tentative D call: TRBD1 (6 bases). The CDR3 is 15 residues long. Germline V CDR1 and CDR2: SGHRS, YFSETQ. Trimming shortened V by 0 bases and J by 5 bases, and 11 bases separated the two germline ends. The CDR3 DNA reads TGCGCCAGCAGCTTGGGCGGGGGGCTCAATGAAAAACTGTTTTTT. Protein sequence: CASSLGGGLNEKLFF. Together with reference TRBV5-1 and TRBJ1-4, the CDR3 gives the full variable domain: KAGVTQTPRYLIKTRGQQVTLSCSPISGHRSVSWYQQTPGQGLQFLFEYFSETQRNKGNFPGRFSGRQFSNSRSEMNVSTLELGDSALYLCASSLGGGLNEKLFFGSGTQLSVL.

J is TRBJ1-2 and V is TRBV11-2; perhaps TRBD1 as D (6 bases). Trimming took 5 bases from V and 4 from J, leaving 17 bases between them. The CDR3 has 15 residues. Germline lookup yields CDR1 SGHAT and CDR2 FQNNGV. The CDR3 reads CASSPGSRGTYGYTF. CDR3 DNA sequence: TGTGCCAGCAGCCCCGGCTCAAGGGGGACCTATGGCTACACCTTC.

The chain combines TRBV28 with TRBJ1-5; 8 bases are a match to TRBD1. CDR1 and CDR2 from the germline V gene are MDHEN and SYDVKM. Trimming took 2 bases from V and 2 from J; bases not matched to a gene: 5. This CDR3 has 16 amino acids. CDR3 protein: CASSLPQGAGNQPQHF. The CDR3 DNA reads TGTGCCAGCAGTTTACCGCAGGGGGCTGGCAATCAGCCCCAGCATTTT. The variable domain in full, with the rest retrieved from reference TRBV28 and TRBJ1-5, is DVKVTQSSRYLVKRTGEKVFLECVQDMDHENMFWYRQDPGLGLRLIYFSYDVKMKEKGDIPEGYSVSREKKERFSLILESASTNQTSMYLCASSLPQGAGNQPQHFGDGTRLSIL.

This chain connects TRBV19 to TRBJ1-5; D possibly corresponds to TRBD1 (5 bases). Germline V gene data show CDR1 as LNHDA and CDR2 as SQIVND (reference sequence). V was trimmed by 1 base and J by 6 bases, leaving 19 bases between them. This CDR3 contains 17 residues. The CDR3 DNA sequence: TGTGCCAGTAGTATAGTGGAACAGGCCCCCCGCAGTCAGCCCCAGCATTTT. Its protein product is CASSIVEQAPRSQPQHF.

The chain couples TRBV6-1 to TRBJ2-6; unclear D gene. V dropped 3 bases and J dropped 0 bases, with 12 bases sitting between them. The germline V gene has CDR1 MNHNS and CDR2 SASEGT. The CDR3 is 17 amino acids. The chain's CDR3 is CASSELAYSSGANVLTF. CDR3 coding DNA: TGTGCCAGCAGTGAGCTCGCGTACAGCTCTGGGGCCAACGTCCTGACTTTC.

The chain links TRBV7-2 to TRBJ2-3; tentatively, D is TRBD1 (6 bases). This CDR3 is 16 amino acids long. From germline, CDR1 is SGHTA and CDR2 FQGNSA. Trimming pared 0 bases from V and 0 bases from J, leaving 10 bases between. CDR3: CASSLAGTTSTDTQYF. CDR3 bases: TGTGCCAGCAGCTTAGCCGGGACAACCAGCACAGATACGCAGTATTTT.

This chain's CDR3 is CASSQPESYEQYF. The CDR3 region has the DNA TGTGCCAGCAGCCAGCCGGAGTCCTACGAGCAGTACTTC. The J gene is TRBJ2-7, the V gene TRBV3-1 (or the pseudogene TRBV3-2); D remains unclear. Deletions cut 3 bases from V and 1 base from J, with 7 bases between. The germline gives CDR1 LGHDT, CDR2 YNNKEL (reference sequence). The CDR3 has 13 residues.

This chain joins TRBV28 and TRBJ2-2, with 11 bases identical to TRBD2. This CDR3 comprises 18 residues. CDR1 and CDR2 from the germline V gene are MDHEN and SYDVKM. The V gene end was trimmed by 2 bases and the J gene end by 2 bases; junction bases not matched to a gene: 7. CDR3 DNA: TGTGCCAGCAGTTTAACCCTAGCGGGAGGCTTTAACACCGGGGAGCTGTTTTTT. Translating it yields CASSLTLAGGFNTGELFF.

This clone was detected only a few times. This CDR3 reads CATAQEVKAFF. CDR3 nucleotides: TGTGCCACTGCTCAGGAGGTGAAAGCTTTCTTT. The V gene is TRBV2, the J gene TRBJ1-1; D remains ambiguous. Germline CDR1 reads SNHLY; CDR2 reads FYNNEI. The CDR3 covers 11 residues. Between the trimmed V and J ends, which lost 10 bases and 9 bases, there was a span of 15 bases.

The chain combines TRBV28 with TRBJ2-1; 11 positions agree with TRBD2. Germline lookup yields CDR1 MDHEN and CDR2 SYDVKM. This CDR3 has 15 amino acids. The V gene end was trimmed by 4 bases and the J gene end by 4 bases; junction bases not matched to a gene: 3. This CDR3 reads CASSYSGRAYNEQFF. In DNA, the CDR3 is TGTGCCAGCAGTTATAGCGGGAGGGCTTACAATGAGCAGTTCTTC.

The gene calls are TRBV2 and TRBJ1-4, with D possibly TRBD1 on 6 matching bases. V was clipped by 6 bases and J by 0 bases, with 8 bases between them. The CDR3 loop spans 14 amino acids. Germline values: CDR1 SNHLY, CDR2 FYNNEI. Here the CDR3 DNA reads TGTGCCAGCAGGGACAGCCCAACTAATGAAAAACTGTTTTTT. Translated, it gives CASRDSPTNEKLFF.

The gene calls are TRBV2 and TRBJ1-1; tentative D call: TRBD1 (6 bases). The germline gives CDR1 SNHLY, CDR2 FYNNEI. CDR3 length: 14 residues. Between the trimmed V and J ends, which lost 1 base and 4 bases, there was a span of 10 bases. CDR3 in amino acids: CASSEDRDSTEAFF. In DNA, the CDR3 is TGTGCCAGCAGTGAAGACAGGGATAGCACTGAAGCTTTCTTT.

This clone was seen a handful of times. The V call is TRBV4-2, the J call TRBJ2-7, with 7 bases fitting TRBD2. Losses at the gene ends were 0 bases for V and 7 bases for J; bases not matched to a gene: 6. The CDR3 totals 14 residues. Germline CDR1 LGHNA, CDR2 YNFKEQ. The CDR3 reads CASSQEAGAREQYF. The CDR3 DNA is TGTGCCAGCAGCCAAGAGGCGGGAGCTCGGGAGCAGTACTTC.

The count of this clone is one. The rearrangement links TRBV27 to TRBJ2-7; TRBD1 agrees at 7 bases. The CDR3 covers 14 residues. CDR1 and CDR2 (germline): MNHEY, SMNVEV (reference sequence). The J segment lost 4 bases and the V segment lost 5 bases, leaving 8 bases of the junction unmatched. CDR3 loop: CASSPGQSNYEQYF. The CDR3 nucleotides read TGTGCCAGCAGTCCGGGACAGAGTAATTACGAGCAGTACTTC.

The rearrangement joins TRBV30 to TRBJ2-3; 12 bases line up with TRBD2. Trimming at V came to 2 bases and at J to 0 bases, leaving 3 bases not matched to a gene. The CDR3 sequence is 16 residues long. The germline V gene encodes CDR1 GTSNPN and CDR2 SVGIG (reference sequence). The CDR3 DNA follows: TGTGCCTGGAGTAGGACTAGCGGGACGAGCACAGATACGCAGTATTTT. As protein: CAWSRTSGTSTDTQYF. Together with reference TRBV30 and TRBJ2-3, the CDR3 gives the full variable domain: SQTIHQWPATLVQPVGSPLSLECTVEGTSNPNLYWYRQAAGRGLQLLFYSVGIGQISSEVPQNLSASRPQDRQFILSSKKLLLSDSGFYLCAWSRTSGTSTDTQYFGPGTRLTVL.

This clone has just one count. This chain links TRBV6-5 with TRBJ1-2; TRBD1 is a possible D gene (6 bases). V lost 9 bases and J 2 bases, leaving 13 bases between the germline ends. The germline V gene encodes CDR1 MNHEY and CDR2 SVGAGI. This CDR3 contains 13 residues. CDR3 DNA: TGTGCCAGGTCGACAGGAGTAAACTATGGCTACACCTTC. This translates into CARSTGVNYGYTF.

The V gene is TRBV5-6, the J gene TRBJ2-1, with 10 positions matching TRBD2. CDR1 is SGHDT and CDR2 is YYEEEE in the germline V gene. The CDR3 spans 15 residues. With 4 bases clipped from V and 8 bases from J, the junction kept 9 bases outside the gene matches. The DNA for the CDR3 is TGTGCCAGCAGCACTCTAGCGGGGGCGGGGGATGAGCAGTTCTTC. This gives the protein CASSTLAGAGDEQFF.

The chain carries TRBV5-1 and TRBJ2-7, with a weak D call TRBD2 (6 bases). This CDR3 comprises 15 residues. The germline V gene has CDR1 SGHRS and CDR2 YFSETQ. V was cut by 4 bases and J by 6 bases, with 20 bases left in between. The CDR3 DNA is TGCGCCAGCAGCCCGGGGGATATAGGAAGGCGCGAGCAGTACTTC. Translated, it gives CASSPGDIGRREQYF.

V and J are TRBV6-5 and TRBJ1-4, with D perhaps TRBD1 (6 bases). CDR1 is MNHEY and CDR2 is SVGAGI in the germline V gene. The V and J ends lost 5 bases and 13 bases respectively, with 14 bases between them. CDR3 length equals 12 residues. Written as DNA, the CDR3 is TGTGCCAGCAGTATTCGGGGGGGCACACTGTTTTTT. It is translated as CASSIRGGTLFF.

The chain joins TRBV28 to TRBJ2-1; tentatively, D is TRBD2 (5 bases). Germline V gene sequence: CDR1 MDHEN, CDR2 SYDVKM. The CDR3 is made up of 12 amino acids. V lost 3 bases and J lost 8, with 8 bases in between. CDR3 sequence: CASSFWEYEQFF. DNA of the CDR3: TGTGCCAGCAGTTTCTGGGAGTATGAGCAGTTCTTC.

Concerning this clone: The same CDR3 arises from other DNA sequences in this sample as well. J is TRBJ2-5 and V is TRBV4-1; 7 bases map to TRBD1. The germline V gene has CDR1 MGHRA and CDR2 YSYEKL. The CDR3 sequence is 13 residues long. V was pared by 3 bases and J by 4 bases, with 2 bases of the junction left unmatched. The CDR3 nucleotides read TGCGCCAGCAGCCAGCCAGGGGGAGAGACCCAGTACTTC. Protein: CASSQPGGETQYF.

The chain couples TRBV11-3 to TRBJ2-1, with D perhaps TRBD2 (6 bases). The CDR3 has 14 amino acids. Germline V gene data show CDR1 as SGHNT and CDR2 as YENEEA. With 3 bases removed from V and 0 bases from J, the gap between germline ends came to 6 bases. CDR3 nucleotides: TGTGCCAGCAGCTTGGGGGGCTCCTACAATGAGCAGTTCTTC. Protein sequence: CASSLGGSYNEQFF.

This chain uses TRBV21-1 with TRBJ1-1; the DNA was not used to check the table's D call, TRBD1. TRBV21-1 is flagged as a pseudogene. The CDR3 length is 17 residues. CDR3 bases: TGTGCCAGCAGCAAAGGATCCGAACAGGGATTGGGCACTGAAGCTTTCTTT. It specifies CASSKGSEQGLGTEAFF.

This clone was seen more than once but under ten times. The gene calls are TRBV19 and TRBJ1-1; TRBD1 matches 10 bases. Per germline, CDR1 LNHDA and CDR2 SQIVND (reference sequence). Trimming cost V 7 bases and J 4 bases; bases outside gene matches: 6. The CDR3 is 14 amino acids. The CDR3 DNA sequence: TGTGCCAGTATGACAGGGGGCGCGTTCACTGAAGCTTTCTTT. As protein: CASMTGGAFTEAFF.

The V and J genes are TRBV7-3 and TRBJ2-2; D is undetermined. This CDR3 is 16 amino acids long. CDR1 is SGHTA and CDR2 is FQGTGA in the germline V gene. V lost 1 base, J lost 2 bases, and 11 bases lay in between. The CDR3 loop is CASSLNGRQNTGELFF. DNA for the CDR3: TGTGCCAGCAGCTTAAACGGCAGGCAAAACACCGGGGAGCTGTTTTTT.

V usage is TRBV12-3 or TRBV12-4 and J usage is TRBJ1-2; D is undetermined. The CDR3 contains 11 residues. V dropped 3 bases and J dropped 4 bases, with 3 bases sitting between them. The CDR3 here is CASSFSYGYTF. The DNA for the CDR3 is TGTGCCAGCAGTTTCAGCTATGGCTACACCTTC.

Only a few counts were recorded for this clone. CDR3 sequence: CASSLGQGVETQYF. The CDR3 DNA is TGCGCCAGCAGCTTAGGACAGGGCGTAGAGACCCAGTACTTC. This sequence joins TRBV5-1 and TRBJ2-5; 8 bases align to TRBD1. Trimming cost V 2 bases and J 4 bases; bases outside gene matches: 4. The CDR3 runs to 14 residues. CDR1 and CDR2 (germline): SGHRS, YFSETQ.

The CDR3 protein is CASSLTRGGGELIRGGYTF. CDR3 nucleotides: TGTGCCAGCAGCTTAACCCGCGGAGGGGGGGAGCTCATCAGGGGCGGCTACACCTTC. The chain uses TRBV7-8 and TRBJ1-2, with D possibly TRBD1 on 6 matching bases. V dropped 2 bases and J dropped 8 bases, with 30 bases sitting between them. The CDR3 is made up of 19 amino acids. Germline-derived CDR1 and CDR2 are SGHVS and FQNEAQ.